The present entry profiles one T cell receptor beta chain with its context. Data came from immunoSEQ multiplex PCR; TCRdb stores just in-frame clones and leaves some out. Among 270,000 or so clones listed, roughly 93% were seen once. CDR1 and CDR2 (germline): SGHDT, YYEEEE. The CDR3 covers 13 residues. V was cut by 9 bases and J by 2 bases, with 12 bases left in between. These data originate in a study of blood T cell repertoires in COVID-19. In the study overall: Donors in the United States, Italy and Spain gave samples during acute or convalescent COVID-19.

This TCR derives from a woman between 40 and 55 years old with acute COVID-19. The J gene is TRBJ2-1, the V gene TRBV5-6; possibly TRBD1 for D (6 bases). Sequencing was performed on PBMCs or T cells enriched from blood (not recorded which). The CDR3 DNA reads as TGTGCCACCCAGGACAGCACCTACAATGAGCAGTTCTTC. It encodes CATQDSTYNEQFF. Using reference TRBV5-6 and TRBJ2-1 for the parts outside the CDR3, the full variable domain is DAGVTQSPTHLIKTRGQQVTLRCSPKSGHDTVSWYQQALGQGPQFIFQYYEEEERQRGNFPDRFSGHQFPNYSSELNVNALLLGDSALYLCATQDSTYNEQFFGPGTRLTVL.